This TCR beta chain was retrieved from a study of blood T cell repertoires in COVID-19. Study information: The origin of the acute and convalescent COVID-19 samples was the United States, Italy and Spain.

Germline V gene lookup returns CDR1 MGHDK and CDR2 SYGVNS. This CDR3 region has 14 residues. As to this clone: At one end the junction does not follow the germline gene, possibly because of a read error.

Method: immunoSEQ multiplex PCR; TCRdb's copy keeps in-frame clones and lacks some. The table records 30,000 or so clones, around 92% of them present only once. This TCR was sampled from a woman in her thirties or forties with active or convalescent COVID-19. This chain connects TRBV25-1 to TRBJ1-2; TRBD1 matches 8 bases. The sequenced sample consisted of peripheral blood. DNA for the CDR3: TGTGCCAGCAATACGGACAGGGTGAACTCTGGCTACACCTTC. As protein: CASNTDRVNSGYTF.